The 4 T cell receptor beta chains below were found in one sample sequenced in a study of cytomegalovirus exposure and HLA in healthy donors. Assay: immunoSEQ multiplex PCR; the TCRdb copy retains only in-frame clones and omits some. The data hold approximately 65,000 clones, with around 90% observed a single time. Sequencing input: PBMCs. The source is a man between 18 and 35 years old in good health and CMV-seronegative.

The CDR3 reads CASSSIGLGADTQYF. The CDR3, as DNA: TGTGCCAGCAGTTCCATAGGACTAGGAGCAGATACGCAGTATTTT. V usage is TRBV6-5 and J usage is TRBJ2-3, with TRBD2 identical over 7 bases. CDR3 length: 15 residues. The J segment lost 4 bases and the V segment lost 4 bases, leaving 8 bases of the junction unmatched. Germline V CDR1 and CDR2: MNHEY, SVGAGI.

The table lists this clone with a count of one. This chain joins TRBV14 and TRBJ2-1, with 12 bases aligning to TRBD2. Germline assignment: CDR1 SGHDN and CDR2 FVKESK. V shed 6 bases, J shed 7 bases, and the junction held 7 bases outside the gene matches. The CDR3 length is 15 residues. The DNA of the CDR3 is TGTGCCAGCAGTCCTCTAGCGGGAGGGCCAAATGAGCAGTTCTTC. Amino acid sequence: CASSPLAGGPNEQFF.

For this clone: Other nucleotide sequences from this sample produce the same CDR3. The V gene is TRBV5-1, the J gene TRBJ2-3, with D maybe TRBD1 (6 bases). V shed 6 bases and J shed 0 bases, with 11 bases lying between them. CDR3 length: 14 amino acids. CDR1 SGHRS and CDR2 YFSETQ come from the germline V gene. In DNA, the CDR3 is TGCGCCAGCAACCGAGGGGGAAGCACAGATACGCAGTATTTT. Amino acids: CASNRGGSTDTQYF.

V gene TRBV4-2 combines with J gene TRBJ1-2; D is uncertain. V gave up 0 bases and J gave up 5 bases, with 16 bases separating them. CDR1 and CDR2 (germline): LGHNA, YNFKEQ. This CDR3 is 16 amino acids long. CDR3 DNA sequence: TGTGCCAGCAGCCAAGAGATTGGAGGTCTGATTTATGGCTACACCTTC. Translated: CASSQEIGGLIYGYTF.